This is a list of T cell receptor beta chains from one sample in a study of control samples from healthy donors and cancer patients. Sequenced by immunoSEQ multiplex PCR; TCRdb stores in-frame clones only, minus some. The table shows some 94,000 clones, with around 83% occurring only once. The sample consisted of blood. The receptor source for this set is a woman aged 50 to 60 in good health. The CDR3 runs from the conserved cysteine through the conserved F or W. Each record gives: CDR3 length, V gene, J gene, CDR3 protein.

cdr3_length: 14
v_call: TRBV6-5
j_call: TRBJ1-2
cdr3_aa: CASSYGQGIDGYTF

cdr3_length: 15
v_call: TRBV7-2
j_call: TRBJ1-4
cdr3_aa: CASSLAGGSNEKLFF

cdr3_length: 17
v_call: TRBV19
j_call: TRBJ2-7
cdr3_aa: CASSIEAGQFSLGEQYF

cdr3_length: 18
v_call: TRBV4-1
j_call: TRBJ2-7
cdr3_aa: CASSQESPGFGESYEQYF

cdr3_length: 13
v_call: TRBV20-1
j_call: TRBJ1-2
cdr3_aa: CSASTGTDYGYTF

cdr3_length: 16
v_call: TRBV7-6
j_call: TRBJ2-5
cdr3_aa: CASSLGRGGRQETQYF

cdr3_length: 12
v_call: TRBV5-1
j_call: TRBJ2-1
cdr3_aa: CASSLSGNEQFF

cdr3_length: 15
v_call: TRBV5-1
j_call: TRBJ2-7
cdr3_aa: CASSLESGGAYEQYF

cdr3_length: 18
v_call: TRBV18
j_call: TRBJ2-7
cdr3_aa: CASSLGTSGAGGSYEQYF

cdr3_length: 16
v_call: TRBV4-3
j_call: TRBJ2-4
cdr3_aa: CASSHSGQGIKNIQYF

cdr3_length: 16
v_call: TRBV10-3
j_call: TRBJ1-3
cdr3_aa: CAISDLGEGSGNTIYF